Described below is a single T cell receptor beta chain sequence and its context. The antigen is unknown. Trimming shortened V by 3 bases and J by 2 bases, and 13 bases separated the two germline ends. This CDR3 has 16 amino acids. The germline V gene has CDR1 SGHAT and CDR2 FQNNGV. This sample was taken from a study of T-cell reconstitution after alpha-beta-depleted transplantation in children. Unique molecular identifiers tagged the TCRbeta library. A single record per CDR3 protein comes from TCRdb applying MiXCR to the PCR reads. The repertoire holds fewer than 550,000 distinct CDR3 sequences, with approximately 10% as singletons. General study results and limits: Surviving recipient T cells and intrathymic progenitors accounted for some patients' high TCRbeta diversity at day 60. Alpha-beta T cells present about two months after transplant were reported to originate from several hundred expanded graft clones.

This sample comprised PBMCs, mostly from graft donor cells, obtained 180 days after TCRalphabeta/CD19-depleted stem cell transplant. The genes are TRBV11-2 and TRBJ2-2, with D perhaps assigned TRBD1 or TRBD2 (5 bases each). This TCR was sampled from a female patient aged 2-15 years who had a stem cell transplant for aplastic anemia, so the T cells may come from the graft donor. CDR3 residues: CASSFPWDPNTGELFF. Written as DNA, the CDR3 is TGTGCCAGCAGCTTTCCGTGGGACCCTAACACCGGGGAGCTGTTTTTT.